Below, 29 T cell receptor beta chains from the same sample are listed, as sequenced in a study of neurological immune-mediated disorders. One entry per CDR3 protein, called by TCRdb with MiXCR from the 5' RACE reads. The sample shows 15,000 to 25,000 distinct CDR3 sequences, approximately 7.8% of them seen only once. The sample comprised CD8+ T cells from blood. The receptors stem from a woman in her 30s with HTLV-1-associated myelopathy (HAM/TSP).

This clonotype was counted ten times or more. The chain uses TRBV5-1 and TRBJ2-1; D unresolved. The CDR3 is made up of 12 amino acids. V was cut by 2 bases and J by 9 bases, with 9 bases left in between. Germline V CDR1 and CDR2: SGHRS, YFSETQ. CDR3 sequence reads: CASSFRLPEQFF. The DNA for the CDR3 is TGCGCCAGCAGCTTTAGGTTACCTGAGCAGTTCTTC. The whole variable domain, filled in from reference TRBV5-1 and TRBJ2-1, reads KAGVTQTPRYLIKTRGQQVTLSCSPISGHRSVSWYQQTPGQGLQFLFEYFSETQRNKGNFPGRFSGRQFSNSRSEMNVSTLELGDSALYLCASSFRLPEQFFGPGTRLTVL.

There are many counts of this clonotype. This sequence joins TRBV27 and TRBJ2-4, with D tentatively TRBD1 (5 bases). Germline CDR1 is MNHEY and CDR2 is SMNVEV (reference sequence). This CDR3 has 15 amino acids. Trimming took 3 bases from V and 9 from J, leaving 18 bases between them. CDR3 region: CASSFLMAPGSIQYF. For the CDR3, the DNA is TGTGCCAGCAGTTTTCTCATGGCCCCAGGGTCCATTCAGTACTTC.

There are many counts of this clonotype. The chain joins TRBV6-6 to TRBJ2-5; TRBD1 or TRBD2 may be the D gene (6 bases each). Germline lookup yields CDR1 MNHNY and CDR2 SVGAGI (reference sequence). The ends were cut back, 6 bases at V and 1 base at J, with 18 bases in the middle. This CDR3 is built from 16 residues. CDR3 amino acids: CASRGGHGEIQETQYF. The CDR3 DNA sequence: TGTGCCAGCAGGGGGGGACACGGGGAAATCCAAGAGACCCAGTACTTC.

This clonotype was counted at least ten times. The CDR3 spells CSSEGGWGKAFF. The CDR3 nucleotides are TGCAGCTCAGAGGGGGGGTGGGGGAAAGCTTTCTTT. V and J are TRBV29-1 and TRBJ1-1; D perhaps matches TRBD1 (6 bases). CDR1 is SQVTM and CDR2 is ANQGSEA in the germline V gene. The length of the CDR3 is 12 residues. With 8 bases removed from V and 9 bases from J, the gap between germline ends came to 19 bases.

The chain combines TRBV20-1 with TRBJ2-1; 13 positions match TRBD2. J was trimmed by 6 bases and V by 0 bases; bases with no gene match: 11. Germline V gene data show CDR1 as DFQATT and CDR2 as SNEGSKA (reference sequence). The CDR3 runs 18 residues. CDR3: CSARDELAGGPLPNEQFF. The CDR3 nucleotides read TGCAGTGCTAGAGACGAACTAGCGGGGGGGCCTTTACCCAATGAGCAGTTCTTC.

This clonotype occurred many times. The chain is built from TRBV20-1 and TRBJ2-7, with 12 bases aligning to TRBD2. The V and J ends lost 6 bases and 0 bases, in that order; junction bases with no gene match: 9. The CDR3 is 16 amino acids. Germline V gene sequence: CDR1 DFQATT, CDR2 SNEGSKA (reference sequence). In nucleotides, the CDR3 is TGCAGTGCCCCGACTAGCGGGGGCCCGAACTCCTACGAGCAGTACTTC. This gives the protein CSAPTSGGPNSYEQYF.

This clonotype occurred many times. CDR3 in amino acids: CASSDFRENGYTF. CDR3 sequence (DNA): TGTGCCAGCAGTGACTTTCGCGAGAATGGCTACACCTTC. The chain employs TRBV2 and TRBJ1-2, with unresolved D. From germline, CDR1 is SNHLY and CDR2 FYNNEI. Deletions cut 3 bases from V and 6 bases from J, with 11 bases between. The CDR3 consists of 13 residues.

Ten or more counts support this clonotype. The chain couples TRBV11-3 to TRBJ2-1; D may be TRBD1 (6 bases). V was clipped by 6 bases and J by 4 bases, with 16 bases between them. CDR3 length: 15 amino acids. Germline assignment: CDR1 SGHNT and CDR2 YENEEA. DNA of the CDR3: TGTGCCAGCAGGCAGGGGAGTGGGGCTTACAATGAGCAGTTCTTC. It is translated as CASRQGSGAYNEQFF.

This chain joins TRBV11-2 and TRBJ1-5; D gene uncertain. Trimming stripped 1 base from V and 9 bases from J, with 1 base between. Germline lookup yields CDR1 SGHAT and CDR2 FQNNGV. CDR3 length: 10 residues. The CDR3 region has the DNA TGTGCCAGCAGCTTAGGGCCCCAGCATTTT. Its translation is CASSLGPQHF. Looking up the rest from reference TRBV11-2 and TRBJ1-5 gives the full variable domain: EAGVAQSPRYKIIEKRQSVAFWCNPISGHATLYWYQQILGQGPKLLIQFQNNGVVDDSQLPKDRFSAERLKGVDSTLKIQPAKLEDSAVYLCASSLGPQHFGDGTRLSIL.

The J gene is TRBJ2-7, the V gene TRBV2; possibly TRBD2 for D (6 bases). Per germline, CDR1 SNHLY and CDR2 FYNNEI. The CDR3 loop spans 13 amino acids. Trimming pared 7 bases from V and 3 bases from J, leaving 13 bases between. The CDR3 nucleotides are TGTGCCAGCAACGGCGGGGCCGACTACGAGCAGTACTTC. Protein: CASNGGADYEQYF.

This clonotype was seen many times. The chain couples TRBV10-3 to TRBJ2-1; possibly TRBD1 for D (6 bases). Germline CDR1 ENHRY, CDR2 SYGVKD. V gave up 3 bases and J gave up 6 bases, with 12 bases separating them. The CDR3 is 14 amino acids. CDR3 residues: CAISEQGQTNEQFF. The CDR3 region has the DNA TGTGCCATCAGTGAACAGGGTCAGACCAATGAGCAGTTCTTC.

This clonotype was detected many times. The V and J genes are TRBV11-2 and TRBJ1-4; tentative D call: TRBD1 (5 bases). This CDR3 contains 15 residues. Germline CDR1 reads SGHAT; CDR2 reads FQNNGV. The V end was cut by 5 bases, the J end by 7 bases, with 17 bases between. The CDR3 sequence: CASSMMGPRGEKLFF. The DNA of the CDR3 is TGTGCCAGCAGCATGATGGGACCTCGGGGTGAAAAACTGTTTTTT.

The sample holds many counts of this clonotype. V gene TRBV20-1 combines with J gene TRBJ2-7; no clear D gene. Deletions cut 0 bases from V and 0 bases from J, with 6 bases between. This CDR3 comprises 13 residues. Germline assignment: CDR1 DFQATT and CDR2 SNEGSKA (reference sequence). Here the CDR3 reads CSAREASSYEQYF. DNA of the CDR3: TGCAGTGCTAGAGAGGCCAGCTCCTACGAGCAGTACTTC.

This clonotype was seen ten or more times. V is TRBV6-1 and J is TRBJ2-1, with TRBD2 matching 10 bases. The CDR3 loop spans 15 amino acids. The V gene end was trimmed by 3 bases and the J gene end by 3 bases; junction bases not matched to a gene: 2. Germline V CDR1 and CDR2: MNHNS, SASEGT. The CDR3 sequence: CASSELAGGYNEQFF. CDR3 DNA: TGTGCCAGCAGTGAGTTAGCGGGGGGCTACAATGAGCAGTTCTTC.

At least ten counts were recorded for this clonotype. The genes are TRBV12-3 or TRBV12-4 and TRBJ2-1; no clear D. Trimming left V 3 bases short and J 9 bases short, with 9 bases between. This CDR3 comprises 12 residues. The CDR3 DNA is TGTGCCAGCAGTTTTGGGTATGGTGAGCAGTTCTTC. Its protein product is CASSFGYGEQFF.

This clonotype was detected many times. The rearrangement joins TRBV24-1 to TRBJ2-1; a weak D match, TRBD1 (5 bases). CDR3 length: 16 residues. Germline assignment: CDR1 KGHDR and CDR2 SFDVKD. Trimming stripped 5 bases from V and 0 bases from J, with 13 bases between. In DNA, the CDR3 is TGTGCCACCAGTGCTGACCAGGGCAGCTCCTACAATGAGCAGTTCTTC. Protein sequence: CATSADQGSSYNEQFF.

This clonotype was counted at least ten times. V usage is TRBV29-1 and J usage is TRBJ2-1, with D maybe TRBD2 (7 bases). Trimming removed 5 bases at V and 7 bases at J, with 15 bases between. The CDR3 covers 13 residues. The germline CDR1 and CDR2 sequences are SQVTM and ANQGSEA. Written as DNA, the CDR3 is TGCAGCGTTTTGGGGGGGGGCGGAAATGAGCAGTTCTTC. It is translated as CSVLGGGGNEQFF.

This clonotype was picked up many times. The V gene is TRBV11-2, the J gene TRBJ1-1; 7 bases are a match to TRBD1. Germline loops: CDR1 SGHAT, CDR2 FQNNGV. This CDR3 region has 13 residues. V shed 6 bases, J shed 6 bases, and the junction held 7 bases outside the gene matches. The CDR3 nucleotides read TGTGCCAGCAGACAGGGGAGCGGCCCTGAAGCTTTCTTT. Its translation: CASRQGSGPEAFF.

The J gene is TRBJ1-2, the V gene TRBV14, with 10 bases lining up with TRBD1. The CDR3 has 14 residues. V was clipped by 3 bases and J by 4 bases; unmatched bases: 2. From germline, CDR1 is SGHDN and CDR2 FVKESK. The CDR3 protein is CASSQGQGIYGYTF. The CDR3, as DNA: TGTGCCAGCAGCCAGGGACAGGGGATCTATGGCTACACCTTC. Drawing the rest from reference TRBV14 and TRBJ1-2, the complete variable domain is EAGVTQFPSHSVIEKGQTVTLRCDPISGHDNLYWYRRVMGKEIKFLLHFVKESKQDESGMPNNRFLAERTGGTYSTLKVQPAELEDSGVYFCASSQGQGIYGYTFGSGTRLTVV.

This clonotype was detected many times. The chain joins TRBV12-5 to TRBJ2-7; D not resolved. Germline V lookup: CDR1 LGHNT, CDR2 FRNRAP. V gave up 3 bases and J gave up 2 bases, with 2 bases separating them. The CDR3 is made up of 11 amino acids. The CDR3 spells CASGFAYEQYF. CDR3 nucleotides: TGTGCTAGTGGTTTTGCCTACGAGCAGTACTTC.

This clonotype has a count of ten or more. CDR3 coding DNA: TGTGCCAGCTATAGTCCGGGGGACCGCTTCTATGGCTACACCTTC. This codes for CASYSPGDRFYGYTF. This rearrangement joins TRBV6-5 to TRBJ1-2; tentatively, D is TRBD1 (5 bases). The CDR3 has 15 amino acids. V shed 8 bases and J shed 4 bases, with 20 bases lying between them. Per germline, CDR1 MNHEY and CDR2 SVGAGI.

This clonotype was seen repeatedly, ten times or more. V is TRBV5-6 and J is TRBJ2-2; 12 nucleotides match TRBD2. The CDR3 covers 18 residues. Germline trimming cut 4 bases from V and 5 bases from J; bases unmatched to any gene: 12. Germline V gene sequence: CDR1 SGHDT, CDR2 YYEEEE. The CDR3 DNA is TGTGCCAGCAGCCTATACCTAGCGGGGGGGCGGAGAACCGGGGAGCTGTTTTTT. Encoded protein: CASSLYLAGGRRTGELFF.

The CDR3 coding sequence is TGTGCCAGCAGCTTAGATCCCAGGGGGGGGTCGAACACTGAAGCTTTCTTT. Its translation is CASSLDPRGGSNTEAFF. The chain employs TRBV11-2 and TRBJ1-1; 7 bases are a match to TRBD1. Trimming at V came to 0 bases and at J to 1 base, leaving 8 bases not matched to a gene. Germline CDR1 reads SGHAT; CDR2 reads FQNNGV. The CDR3 totals 17 residues.

In this sample, this clonotype turned up many times. CDR3 sequence: CASSEWISGANVLTF. DNA for the CDR3: TGTGCCAGCAGTGAGTGGATCTCTGGGGCCAACGTCCTGACTTTC. V usage is TRBV2 and J usage is TRBJ2-6; D gene unclear. The CDR3 contains 15 residues. Germline V gene data show CDR1 as SNHLY and CDR2 as FYNNEI. Trimming took off 3 bases at V and 0 bases at J, with 6 bases between the two ends.

This clonotype was seen many times. The genes are TRBV7-9 and TRBJ1-1, with D possibly TRBD1 on 6 matching bases. Germline lookup yields CDR1 SEHNR and CDR2 FQNEAQ (reference sequence). The CDR3 has 13 amino acids. V was shortened by 1 base and J by 6 bases, with 9 bases between the two germline ends. The CDR3 DNA sequence: TGTGCCAGCAGCTTAGACCGGGGGCCTGAAGCTTTCTTT. It translates to CASSLDRGPEAFF.

CDR3 sequence: CSVDYGTGAYEQYF. For the CDR3, the DNA is TGCAGCGTCGACTACGGGACAGGGGCCTACGAGCAGTACTTC. This rearrangement joins TRBV29-1 to TRBJ2-7, with 10 bases identical to TRBD1. Germline CDR1 SQVTM, CDR2 ANQGSEA. The CDR3 totals 14 residues. The V gene end was trimmed by 6 bases and the J gene end by 2 bases; junction bases not matched to a gene: 7.

This clonotype was seen many times. At one of its ends the junction is not consistent with the germline gene, which may arise from a read error. This sequence joins TRBV7-8 and TRBJ2-3, with 8 bases matching TRBD2. The germline CDR1 and CDR2 sequences are SGHVS and FQNEAQ. There are 15 residues in the CDR3. The CDR3 loop is CVSSLMRGDTDTQYF. CDR3 in DNA: TGTGTCAGCAGCTTAATGCGGGGGGACACAGATACGCAGTATTTT. The whole variable domain, filled in from reference TRBV7-8 and TRBJ2-3, reads GAGVSQSPRYKVAKRGQDVALRCDPISGHVSLFWYQQALGQGPEFLTYFQNEAQLDKSGLPSDRFFAERPEGSVSTLKIQRTQQEDSAVYLCVSSLMRGDTDTQYFGPGTRLTVL.

This clonotype was counted at least ten times. V and J are TRBV3-1 and TRBJ2-7, with D perhaps given as TRBD1 or TRBD2 (5 bases each). The CDR3 loop spans 16 amino acids. Germline lookup yields CDR1 LGHDT and CDR2 YNNKEL (reference sequence). V dropped 2 bases and J dropped 3 bases, with 17 bases sitting between them. DNA of the CDR3: TGTGCCAGCAGCCAAATTTCGGGACGGCCGGGCTACGAGCAGTACTTC. Translated, it gives CASSQISGRPGYEQYF.

This clonotype was observed many times. The CDR3 loop reads CASSFGTLGSYEQYF. The CDR3, as DNA: TGCGCCAGCAGCTTCGGGACTTTGGGGTCCTACGAGCAGTACTTC. This rearrangement joins TRBV5-1 to TRBJ2-7; D might be TRBD2 (6 bases). CDR1 SGHRS and CDR2 YFSETQ come from the germline V gene. The CDR3 has 15 amino acids. Trimming removed 2 bases at V and 1 base at J, with 13 bases between.